One and the same sample provided the 31 T cell receptor beta chains below, sequenced in a study of T cell repertoires in cytomegalovirus infection. TCRdb used MiXCR to reprocess the reads, holding one entry per CDR3 protein. The data show hundreds of thousands of distinct CDR3 sequences, roughly a third seen once. No antigen has been assigned to these receptors. Specimen: cultured PBMCs, collected from culture after CMV antigen stimulation. The receptors come from a human donor in good health (CMV status not recorded). Some clones in this sample may be carry-over from other donors' samples.

With respect to this clonotype: A clone one base away is much larger, so this may be a read error. The J gene is TRBJ1-1, the V gene TRBV7-2, with a possible D match to TRBD1 (6 bases). CDR1 is SGHTA, CDR2 FQGNSA, per germline. The CDR3 has 16 amino acids. The CDR3 loop reads CASSRGTPGGNTEDFF. The CDR3 region has the DNA TGTGCCAGCAGCAGAGGGACACCTGGGGGGAACACTGAAGATTTCTTT.

This clonotype was counted at least ten times. V gene TRBV7-2 combines with J gene TRBJ2-3; 10 nucleotides match TRBD2. The V and J ends lost 1 base and 0 bases, in that order; junction bases with no gene match: 7. Per the germline V gene, CDR1 is SGHTA and CDR2 is FQGNSA. This CDR3 has 18 amino acids. CDR3 loop: CASSLDASGSPSTDTQYF. CDR3 sequence (DNA): TGTGCCAGCAGCTTAGATGCTAGCGGGAGTCCTAGCACAGATACGCAGTATTTT.

The chain has TRBV12-3 or TRBV12-4 and TRBJ1-3; unclear D gene. CDR3 length: 15 amino acids. Trimming took 4 bases from V and 0 from J, leaving 10 bases between them. This CDR3 is CASSYGSYSGNTIYF. In nucleotides, the CDR3 is TGTGCCAGCAGTTATGGTTCATACTCTGGAAACACCATATATTTT.

This clonotype was seen only a few times. This chain uses TRBV7-9 with TRBJ1-1; D not resolved. From germline, CDR1 is SEHNR and CDR2 FQNEAQ (reference sequence). The CDR3 spans 13 residues. The V and J ends lost 5 bases and 1 base respectively, with 8 bases between them. The chain's CDR3 is CASSRKGNTEAFF. In nucleotides, the CDR3 is TGTGCCAGCAGCCGCAAGGGGAACACTGAAGCTTTCTTT.

This clonotype was counted a few times. V is TRBV19 and J is TRBJ2-2; 16 bases are shared with TRBD2. V shed 4 bases, J shed 4 bases, and the junction held 6 bases outside the gene matches. Germline V CDR1 and CDR2: LNHDA, SQIVND (reference sequence). The CDR3 has 18 residues. The DNA of the CDR3 is TGTGCCAGTAGTAAGGGACTAGCGGGGGGGCCTCTCACCGGGGAGCTGTTTTTT. It specifies CASSKGLAGGPLTGELFF.

The rearrangement uses TRBV14 and TRBJ1-1; 9 nucleotides line up with TRBD1. This CDR3 comprises 15 residues. With V trimmed by 2 bases and J by 0 bases, 1 base remained unmatched. CDR1 and CDR2 from the germline V gene are SGHDN and FVKESK. CDR3 nucleotides: TGTGCCAGCAGCCAACGGACAGGGGTGAACACTGAAGCTTTCTTT. This sequence encodes CASSQRTGVNTEAFF.

This clonotype was counted only a few times. The chain couples TRBV19 to TRBJ2-1; D is possibly TRBD1 (6 bases). V lost 1 base, J lost 3 bases, and 16 bases lay in between. This CDR3 is 17 amino acids long. The germline V gene encodes CDR1 LNHDA and CDR2 SQIVND (reference sequence). For the CDR3, the DNA is TGTGCCAGTAGTATAGGGCACAGGGTTCTATACTACAATGAGCAGTTCTTC. Its protein product is CASSIGHRVLYYNEQFF.

This clonotype was seen more than once but under ten times. J is TRBJ2-1 and V is TRBV7-7; TRBD2 agrees at 9 bases. This CDR3 comprises 14 residues. The V segment lost 3 bases and the J segment 5 bases; nucleotides outside the gene matches: 2. Germline loops: CDR1 SSHAT, CDR2 FNYEAQ (reference sequence). The CDR3 spells CASSFRLADNEQFF. The CDR3 DNA reads as TGTGCCAGCAGCTTCCGACTAGCGGACAATGAGCAGTTCTTC. Full variable domain (remainder filled in from reference TRBV7-7 and TRBJ2-1): GAGVSQSPRYKVTKRGQDVTLRCDPISSHATLYWYQQALGQGPEFLTYFNYEAQPDKSGLPSDRFSAERPEGSISTLTIQRTEQRDSAMYRCASSFRLADNEQFFGPGTRLTVL.

This chain uses TRBV7-8 with TRBJ2-7; no clear D. This CDR3 is 14 amino acids long. Germline CDR1 is SGHVS and CDR2 is FQNEAQ. V dropped 2 bases and J dropped 9 bases, with 17 bases sitting between them. The CDR3 spells CASSLRTRPDAQYF. Written as DNA, the CDR3 is TGTGCCAGCAGCTTAAGAACCCGACCTGATGCGCAGTACTTC.

This clonotype turned up a few times. This chain uses TRBV6-5 with TRBJ2-2; TRBD1 might be the D (6 bases). V shed 9 bases and J shed 4 bases, with 9 bases lying between them. The CDR3 has 12 amino acids. Germline CDR1 is MNHEY and CDR2 is SVGAGI. The CDR3 sequence: CASTGPTGELFF. In DNA, the CDR3 is TGTGCCAGTACAGGGCCCACCGGGGAGCTGTTTTTT.

The sample holds a few counts of this clonotype. The chain uses TRBV15 and TRBJ2-6; a weak D match, TRBD2 (5 bases). The V gene's germline CDR1 is LNHNV and CDR2 YYDKDF (reference sequence). V lost 4 bases and J lost 1, with 14 bases in between. This CDR3 spans 17 amino acids. The CDR3 DNA follows: TGTGCCACCAGCACCCCCAGTGGACTTTCTGGGGCCAACGTCCTGACTTTC. Its protein is CATSTPSGLSGANVLTF.

The sample holds a few counts of this clonotype. The J gene is TRBJ1-1, the V gene TRBV19; D is ambiguous. V was shortened by 5 bases and J by 6 bases, with 16 bases between the two germline ends. CDR3 length: 14 amino acids. Germline loops: CDR1 LNHDA, CDR2 SQIVND (reference sequence). CDR3 coding DNA: TGTGCCAGTAGTGGGAGACAAGGAGTCGCTGAAGCTTTCTTT. Its protein is CASSGRQGVAEAFF.

The gene calls are TRBV25-1 and TRBJ1-1, with D possibly being TRBD1 (6 bases). CDR3 length: 12 residues. Per germline, CDR1 MGHDK and CDR2 SYGVNS. V dropped 9 bases and J dropped 9 bases, with 17 bases sitting between them. The CDR3 spells CARPGGDGKAFF. The CDR3 DNA reads TGTGCCAGGCCCGGGGGCGACGGAAAAGCTTTCTTT.

This clonotype was counted between two and nine times. The J gene is TRBJ2-1, the V gene TRBV18; D might be TRBD2 (7 bases). CDR3 length equals 15 residues. Germline CDR1 and CDR2: KGHSH and LQKENI. V was pared by 7 bases and J by 7 bases, with 20 bases between. Here the CDR3 reads CASYPAGALGNEQFF. CDR3 in DNA: TGTGCCAGCTATCCCGCGGGGGCATTGGGGAATGAGCAGTTCTTC.

The rearrangement joins TRBV6-1 to TRBJ2-3; D gene uncertain. The CDR3 extends over 15 amino acids. Trimming left V 4 bases short and J 2 bases short, with 13 bases between. Per germline, CDR1 MNHNS and CDR2 SASEGT. CDR3 coding DNA: TGTGCCAGCAGTGGGACCCGCGGATACACAGATACGCAGTATTTT. The encoded protein is CASSGTRGYTDTQYF.

The chain recombines TRBV28 with TRBJ2-5; D possibly corresponds to TRBD1 (5 bases). V was shortened by 3 bases and J by 0 bases, with 11 bases between the two germline ends. Germline V lookup: CDR1 MDHEN, CDR2 SYDVKM. The length of the CDR3 is 15 residues. The CDR3 DNA sequence: TGTGCCAGCAGTTTGGCGGACACCTACCAAGAGACCCAGTACTTC. Its protein is CASSLADTYQETQYF. Full variable domain (rest looked up from reference TRBV28 and TRBJ2-5): DVKVTQSSRYLVKRTGEKVFLECVQDMDHENMFWYRQDPGLGLRLIYFSYDVKMKEKGDIPEGYSVSREKKERFSLILESASTNQTSMYLCASSLADTYQETQYFGPGTRLLVL.

V gene TRBV7-8 combines with J gene TRBJ2-5, with 7 positions matching TRBD1. V lost 4 bases to trimming and J lost 5 bases; unmatched junction nucleotides: 7. Germline loops: CDR1 SGHVS, CDR2 FQNEAQ. The CDR3 sequence is 14 residues long. The CDR3 here is CASSSTGMFETQYF. The CDR3 nucleotides read TGTGCCAGCAGCTCGACAGGGATGTTTGAGACCCAGTACTTC.

The chain recombines TRBV15 with TRBJ1-2; D remains ambiguous. Trimming pared 1 base from V and 2 bases from J, leaving 5 bases between. Germline V gives CDR1 LNHNV, CDR2 YYDKDF (reference sequence). The CDR3 sequence is 13 residues long. Here the CDR3 DNA reads TGTGCCACCAGCAGAGGAGAAAACTATGGCTACACCTTC. It is translated as CATSRGENYGYTF.

This clonotype appeared many times. The chain employs TRBV7-2 and TRBJ2-3, with no clear D. V was trimmed by 7 bases and J by 1 base, leaving 9 bases between them. Germline loops: CDR1 SGHTA, CDR2 FQGNSA. The CDR3 has 13 amino acids. For the CDR3, the DNA is TGTGCCAGCAACCAAAGGGGCACAGATACGCAGTATTTT. It specifies CASNQRGTDTQYF.

This clonotype was seen a few times. The chain combines TRBV6-1 with TRBJ2-1; D possibly uses TRBD1 or TRBD2 (7 bases each). The germline gives CDR1 MNHNS, CDR2 SASEGT. Trimming stripped 4 bases from V and 7 bases from J, with 17 bases between. The CDR3 is 15 amino acids. DNA for the CDR3: TGTGCCAGCAGTGTAGGGGCAGGGGGGGGGAATGAGCAGTTCTTC. Its translation is CASSVGAGGGNEQFF.

J is TRBJ2-7 and V is TRBV29-1, with a tentative D call TRBD1 (7 bases). V was pared by 3 bases and J by 7 bases, with 13 bases between. Germline assignment: CDR1 SQVTM and CDR2 ANQGSEA. This CDR3 contains 12 residues. In DNA, the CDR3 is TGCAGCGTTGAGACAGGGAGGAGAGAGCAGTACTTC. Translation gives CSVETGRREQYF.

This clonotype has a count of ten or more. V is TRBV7-2 and J is TRBJ1-1, with D hard to call. CDR3 size: 13 residues. CDR1 and CDR2 (germline): SGHTA, FQGNSA. Trimming shortened V by 1 base and J by 1 base, and 4 bases separated the two germline ends. The CDR3 DNA follows: TGTGCCAGCAGCTTAGGGGCGAACACTGAAGCTTTCTTT. Translating gives CASSLGANTEAFF.

Points on this clonotype: An end of the junction differs from the germline gene, which may be a read error. This chain connects TRBV6-2 or TRBV6-3 to TRBJ2-4; perhaps TRBD2 as D (5 bases). Per germline, CDR1 MNHEY and CDR2 SVGEGT. CDR3 length equals 10 residues. The DNA of the CDR3 is TGTGCCAGCACCTCGCCTAGCTATGCCTTC. This translates into CASTSPSYAF.

A remark on this clonotype: This may come from a read error, since a much larger clone is one base off. The chain employs TRBV5-4 and TRBJ2-5, with TRBD2 identical over 11 bases. The CDR3 sequence is 15 residues long. The V and J ends lost 0 bases and 3 bases, in that order; junction bases with no gene match: 1. The germline CDR1 and CDR2 sequences are SGHNT and YYREEE (reference sequence). The CDR3: CASSLVLAGEETQYF. CDR3 sequence (DNA): TGTGCCAGCAGCTTGGTACTAGCGGGGGAAGAGACCCAGTACTTC. Full variable domain (outside the CDR3, taken from reference TRBV5-4 and TRBJ2-5): ETGVTQSPTHLIKTRGQQVTLRCSSQSGHNTVSWYQQALGQGPQFIFQYYREEENGRGNFPPRFSGLQFPNYSSELNVNALELDDSALYLCASSLVLAGEETQYFGPGTRLLVL.

This sequence joins TRBV6-2 or TRBV6-3 and TRBJ1-1, with D possibly being TRBD1 (5 bases). The CDR3 covers 14 residues. Germline CDR1 and CDR2: MNHEY and SVGEGT. V lost 2 bases and J 3 bases, leaving 10 bases between the germline ends. As DNA, the CDR3 is TGTGCCAGCAGTTACGGGGGTGTTGACACTGAAGCTTTCTTT. It translates to CASSYGGVDTEAFF.

The chain joins TRBV11-3 to TRBJ2-3, with D perhaps being TRBD1 or TRBD2 (6 bases each). Trimming removed 3 bases at V and 5 bases at J, with 15 bases between. Germline V gene data show CDR1 as SGHNT and CDR2 as YENEEA. The CDR3 is made up of 15 amino acids. DNA of the CDR3: TGTGCCAGCAGCTTGGGTGGGGGGCCGGGAGATACGCAGTATTTT. Translated: CASSLGGGPGDTQYF.

The V gene is TRBV4-1, the J gene TRBJ1-1; no reliable D call. This CDR3 region has 15 residues. Germline values: CDR1 MGHRA, CDR2 YSYEKL. The germline V and J ends were trimmed by 1 base and 0 bases, with 9 bases remaining between them. The CDR3 region is CASSQVAAMNTEAFF. The CDR3 DNA is TGCGCCAGCAGCCAAGTGGCAGCTATGAACACTGAAGCTTTCTTT.

The chain joins TRBV19 to TRBJ1-6; D gene unclear. Trimming pared 7 bases from V and 7 bases from J, leaving 11 bases between. The germline CDR1 and CDR2 sequences are LNHDA and SQIVND (reference sequence). The CDR3 loop spans 13 amino acids. The CDR3 DNA sequence: TGTGCCAGTATGGTTGGGAGAAATTCACCCCTCCACTTT. Encoded protein: CASMVGRNSPLHF.

The chain couples TRBV7-2 to TRBJ1-2; 8 bases agree with TRBD1. V shed 4 bases and J 9 bases; nucleotides not matched to a gene: 10. This CDR3 spans 14 amino acids. From germline, CDR1 is SGHTA and CDR2 FQGNSA. The CDR3 coding sequence is TGTGCCAGCAGCTCAAGGACAGGGCTTCAGAGCTACACCTTC. Translated, it gives CASSSRTGLQSYTF.

The chain joins TRBV20-1 to TRBJ2-2; no definite D call. This CDR3 spans 13 amino acids. Per germline, CDR1 DFQATT and CDR2 SNEGSKA (reference sequence). The CDR3 DNA follows: TGCAGCGCAGTTGGGGCGAACACCGGGGAGCTGTTTTTT. Translated: CSAVGANTGELFF.

The J gene is TRBJ1-5, the V gene TRBV6-6; perhaps TRBD1 as D (5 bases). This CDR3 has 14 amino acids. The V end lost 7 bases, the J end lost 1 base, and 11 bases lay between the germline ends. Germline assignment: CDR1 MNHNY and CDR2 SVGAGI (reference sequence). The CDR3 DNA reads TGTGCCAGCACGCCTCGGGGGAGCAATCAGCCCCAGCATTTT. This codes for CASTPRGSNQPQHF.